Below, 20 T cell receptor beta chains from the same sample are listed, as sequenced in a study of synovial regulatory T cells in juvenile arthritis (dated by TCRdb to between 2014 and 2017). The receptor library was made with the immunoSEQ multiplex PCR assay. TCRdb provides this immuneACCESS table in a form limited to in-frame rearrangements. Some clones are lacking; in checked studies, under half of them reflect an unresolved V gene, and why the rest are absent is not known. The table kept for this sample lists 10,000 or so clones. Together, the top ten hold 0.95% to 1% of the sample. The sample taken for sequencing was Treg cells from blood. The cell subset or site label here, explained by the study, means: remaining (HLA-DR-negative) circulating blood Treg cells. Every receptor here comes from a donor younger than 30 with juvenile idiopathic arthritis.

V usage is TRBV6-6 and J usage is TRBJ1-2; checking the TCRdb D call of TRBD1 is not possible without DNA. The CDR3 consists of 11 residues. No DNA sequence is on record. Germline assignment: CDR1 MNHNY and CDR2 SVGAGI (reference sequence). The chain's CDR3 is CASSPSYGYTF.

CDR3 sequence: CASSYGQGANTIYF. The rearrangement joins TRBV6-6 to TRBJ1-3; TCRdb lists TRBD1, though no DNA is available to test this call. Germline CDR1 is MNHNY and CDR2 is SVGAGI (reference sequence). The CDR3 is 14 residues long. No DNA was logged.

This sequence joins TRBV5-6 and TRBJ2-1. CDR3 size: 15 residues. The nucleotide record is missing. Looked up from germline, CDR1 is SGHDT and CDR2 is YYEEEE. The CDR3 sequence is CASSWTGTQYNEQFF. The variable domain in full, completed from reference TRBV5-6 and TRBJ2-1, reads DAGVTQSPTHLIKTRGQQVTLRCSPKSGHDTVSWYQQALGQGPQFIFQYYEEEERQRGNFPDRFSGHQFPNYSSELNVNALLLGDSALYLCASSWTGTQYNEQFFGPGTRLTVL.

V is TRBV5-1 and J is TRBJ2-3; TCRdb indicates TRBD2, and absent DNA this call remains unverified. From germline, CDR1 is SGHRS and CDR2 YFSETQ. The CDR3 extends over 19 amino acids. No DNA sequence is on record. The CDR3: CASSLFLPGLAGVTDTQYF. The entire variable domain, with the rest obtained from reference TRBV5-1 and TRBJ2-3, is as follows: KAGVTQTPRYLIKTRGQQVTLSCSPISGHRSVSWYQQTPGQGLQFLFEYFSETQRNKGNFPGRFSGRQFSNSRSEMNVSTLELGDSALYLCASSLFLPGLAGVTDTQYFGPGTRLTVL.

The J gene is TRBJ1-5, the V gene TRBV28; TCRdb picks TRBD1, but there is no DNA to check that call. There are 17 residues in the CDR3. No DNA appears here. Germline loops: CDR1 MDHEN, CDR2 SYDVKM. The CDR3 here is CASKPPRGQGFDQPQHF.

The chain couples TRBV5-4 to TRBJ1-6. In germline, CDR1 is SGHNT, CDR2 YYREEE (reference sequence). CDR3 length: 14 amino acids. Only the protein is on record. This CDR3 reads CASSVRDWNSPLHF.

V gene TRBV4-2 combines with J gene TRBJ1-3; the TCRdb call, TRBD1, lacks DNA for checking. The CDR3 has 14 amino acids. The DNA is not on file. Germline CDR1 reads LGHNA; CDR2 reads YNFKEQ. CDR3 amino acids: CASSQARSGNTIYF.

The rearrangement links TRBV18 to TRBJ1-2. The CDR3 has 17 residues. A DNA sequence was not provided. Germline V lookup: CDR1 KGHSH, CDR2 LQKENI. The CDR3 sequence: CASSPPRGARYLGGYTF. The variable domain in full, completed from reference TRBV18 and TRBJ1-2, reads NAGVMQNPRHLVRRRGQEARLRCSPMKGHSHVYWYRQLPEEGLKFMVYLQKENIIDESGMPKERFSAEFPKEGPSILRIQQVVRGDSAAYFCASSPPRGARYLGGYTFGSGTRLTVV.

V usage is TRBV10-3 and J usage is TRBJ2-7; absent DNA, TCRdb's TRBD2 call cannot be checked. Looked up from germline, CDR1 is ENHRY and CDR2 is SYGVKD. The CDR3 totals 16 residues. Nucleotide data are not available. The chain's CDR3 is CAISDGDLSGSSRQYF.

The J gene is TRBJ2-2, the V gene TRBV28; TCRdb indicates TRBD1, and absent DNA this call remains unverified. Germline CDR1 and CDR2: MDHEN and SYDVKM. This CDR3 is 14 amino acids long. The entry carries no DNA sequence. The CDR3 sequence is CASRGQGRTGELFF. The full variable domain, completed using reference TRBV28 and TRBJ2-2, is DVKVTQSSRYLVKRTGEKVFLECVQDMDHENMFWYRQDPGLGLRLIYFSYDVKMKEKGDIPEGYSVSREKKERFSLILESASTNQTSMYLCASRGQGRTGELFFGEGSRLTVL.

The chain combines TRBV6-6 with TRBJ2-6. This CDR3 has 15 amino acids. There is no recorded DNA. Germline CDR1 and CDR2: MNHNY and SVGAGI (reference sequence). The CDR3: CASQIRASGANVLTF.

The J gene is TRBJ1-3, the V gene TRBV4-2; absent DNA, TCRdb's TRBD1 call cannot be checked. CDR3 size: 17 residues. The nucleotide record is missing. The germline V gene has CDR1 LGHNA and CDR2 YNFKEQ. The CDR3 is CASSQGGATGPGNTIYF.

Measured by frequency, this clone is medium-sized. The chain uses TRBV4-1 and TRBJ1-3; TCRdb proposes TRBD1, but this gene call is untestable without DNA. The CDR3 sequence is 16 residues long. No coding sequence is recorded. The germline CDR1 and CDR2 sequences are MGHRA and YSYEKL. The CDR3 is CASSRGQGAHSDTIYF.

The V call is TRBV11-2, the J call TRBJ2-7; TCRdb returns TRBD1, unconfirmable since there is no DNA. The CDR3 extends over 15 amino acids. This entry has no DNA. CDR1 is SGHAT, CDR2 FQNNGV, per germline. CDR3 in amino acids: CASSRYPGTVYEQYF.

CDR3 in amino acids: CASSQGQGDSPLHF. The J gene is TRBJ1-6, the V gene TRBV4-3; the D call of TRBD1 rests on TCRdb alone, since no DNA is present to check it. The CDR3 is 14 amino acids. No DNA accompanies this entry. Germline V lookup: CDR1 LGHNA, CDR2 YSLEER.

The genes are TRBV19 and TRBJ1-3; lacking DNA, the TRBD1 call made by TCRdb goes unchecked. The CDR3 is made up of 16 amino acids. No DNA sequence was recorded. In germline, CDR1 is LNHDA, CDR2 SQIVND (reference sequence). This CDR3 reads CASKGQGEFSGNTIYF.

This chain links TRBV9 with TRBJ2-3. Per germline, CDR1 SGDLS and CDR2 YYNGEE. The CDR3 sequence is 16 residues long. Nucleotide data are not available. This CDR3 reads CASSVAEGGLEDTQYF.

V gene TRBV5-1 combines with J gene TRBJ1-1. This CDR3 region has 10 residues. DNA for this receptor is not on file. Germline V lookup: CDR1 SGHRS, CDR2 YFSETQ. CDR3 protein: CASGGDKTFF.

This chain links TRBV10-3 with TRBJ1-4. This CDR3 contains 11 residues. No DNA was logged. Germline V gives CDR1 ENHRY, CDR2 SYGVKD. This chain's CDR3 is CAISEGGKLFF.

The chain combines TRBV7-3 with TRBJ2-7; without DNA, the TCRdb call of TRBD2 cannot be checked. This CDR3 has 15 amino acids. Only the protein is on record. Per the germline V gene, CDR1 is SGHTA and CDR2 is FQGTGA. This CDR3 is CASSARLAGAYEQYF.